The sequence of this T cell receptor beta chain was determined in a study of tumor-infiltrating lymphocytes in oesophageal squamous cell carcinoma (dated by TCRdb to between 2015 and 2016). The library was produced with PCR. Sequencer: Illumina HiSeq 2000. Clones were called with MiXCR by TCRdb after fastp trimmed the public reads at Q25, and only in-frame beta chains were retained. Here each entry gathers all rows of one CDR3 protein and keeps the most common genes and DNA. This sample holds 10,000 to 15,000 distinct CDR3 sequences; 52% were observed only once. The top ten clonotypes cover over 25% of the sample. From the cysteine up to the phenylalanine, the CDR3 has a length of 15 residues. Left in the record is the CDR3 DNA by itself, 45 bases read in frame from the first base. CDR1 and CDR2, per the germline V gene, are SGHTA and FQGTGA. V was cut back by 5 bases and J by 11 bases, leaving a gap of 24 bases between them.

Comments on this clonotype: The clone's antigen remains unknown. No much larger clone is present one base from it, and per-base qualities are unavailable.

The sample comprised esophageal tumor tissue. The chain joins TRBV7-3 to TRBJ2-5, and perhaps TRBD2 as D gene, on 7 matching bases. This receptor was identified in a female donor with esophageal squamous cell carcinoma. The CDR3 protein is CASSQTGGGYNEQYF. The bases are TGTGCCAGCAGCCAGACGGGGGGCGGATACAATGAGCAGTACTTC.